These T cell receptor beta chains were read from a single sample in a study of Ad26.COV2.S vaccination and SARS-CoV-2 variants. Assay: immunoSEQ multiplex PCR; the TCRdb copy retains only in-frame clones and omits some. The sample shows 410,000 or so clones, roughly 90% of them seen only once. Sequencing used peripheral blood, obtained in a trial of Ad26.COV2.S vaccine versus placebo. The receptors originated from a person between 18 and 59 years old who received the Ad26.COV2.S COVID-19 vaccine or a placebo. CDR3s include the opening cysteine and the closing phenylalanine or tryptophan. A D gene is named only where the DNA matches it firmly. A row's size may be missing; if present it is once, few, many or a size class.

D gene | J gene | clone size | V gene | CDR3 protein | CDR3 DNA
- | TRBJ2-5 | - | TRBV11-3 | CASSSRHGETQYF | TGTGCCAGCAGCTCCCGACATGGTGAGACCCAGTACTTC
TRBD1 | TRBJ1-1 | - | TRBV6-5 | CASSNNRGSNTEAFF | TGTGCCAGCAGTAATAACAGGGGGTCGAACACTGAAGCTTTCTTT
TRBD1 | TRBJ1-1 | - | TRBV2 | CASSELTGGYGNTEAFF | TGTGCCAGCAGTGAGTTGACAGGGGGGTACGGAAACACTGAAGCTTTCTTT
- | TRBJ1-2 | - | TRBV28 | CASDTGLNGYTF | TGTGCCAGTGACACAGGGCTAAATGGCTACACCTTC
TRBD1 | TRBJ1-1 | - | TRBV2 | CASDPNSGTGEAFF | TGTGCCAGCGATCCCAACAGCGGGACAGGTGAAGCTTTCTTT
- | TRBJ2-7 | - | TRBV7-6 | CASSLGDSGSYEQYF | TGTGCCAGCAGCTTAGGGGATAGCGGCTCCTACGAGCAGTACTTC
- | TRBJ2-7 | - | TRBV27 | CASRSAVYRGFDEQYF | TGTGCCAGCAGGTCAGCAGTTTATAGGGGCTTTGACGAGCAGTACTTC
TRBD1 | TRBJ1-2 | - | TRBV6-5 | CASSYSSGQGTGYTF | TGTGCCAGCAGTTACTCTAGCGGACAGGGAACCGGCTACACCTTC
- | TRBJ1-1 | - | TRBV11-2 | CASSITRGTEAFF | TGTGCCAGCAGCATCACCCGGGGCACTGAAGCTTTCTTT
TRBD1 | TRBJ1-5 | few | TRBV5-5 | CASSSGQSNQPQHF | TGTGCCAGCAGCTCGGGACAGAGCAATCAGCCCCAGCATTTT
- | TRBJ1-6 | - | TRBV4-1 | CASSLSRGGGSPLHF | TGCGCCAGCAGCCTCTCCCGGGGGGGTGGATCACCCCTCCACTTT
- | TRBJ2-3 | - | TRBV5-1 | CASSPMGGGHQDTQYF | TGCGCCAGCAGCCCCATGGGAGGGGGACACCAGGATACGCAGTATTTT
- | TRBJ1-1 | once | TRBV15 | CATSRDRGWNTEAFF | TGTGCCACCAGCAGAGATCGGGGTTGGAACACTGAAGCTTTCTTT
TRBD1 | TRBJ1-5 | - | TRBV15 | CATSRGQGYNQPQHF | TGTGCCACCAGCAGAGGACAGGGTTACAACCAGCCCCAGCATTTT
TRBD1 | TRBJ2-2 | - | TRBV4-1 | CASSTGQGENTGELFF | TGCGCCAGCAGTACAGGACAGGGCGAGAACACCGGGGAGCTGTTTTTT
TRBD2 | TRBJ2-3 | - | TRBV9 | CASSVAGGLGTDTQYF | TGTGCCAGCAGCGTAGCGGGGGGGTTAGGCACAGATACGCAGTATTTT
TRBD2 | TRBJ2-1 | - | TRBV9 | CASSVVGSGVNEQFF | TGTGCCAGCAGCGTAGTCGGTAGCGGGGTCAATGAGCAGTTCTTC
- | TRBJ2-7 | few | TRBV5-1 | CASSPQKGGIFYEQYF | TGCGCCAGCAGCCCACAAAAGGGTGGGATTTTCTACGAGCAGTACTTC
- | TRBJ1-5 | - | TRBV6-4 | CASSPDGSNQPQHF | TGTGCCAGCAGTCCCGACGGGAGCAATCAGCCCCAGCATTTT
- | TRBJ1-2 | - | TRBV7-9 | CASSPPEGPGGYTF | TGTGCCAGCAGCCCCCCGGAGGGGCCGGGCGGCTACACCTTC
TRBD1 | TRBJ2-7 | - | TRBV6-2/TRBV6-3 | CASSRTGRNYEQYF | TGTGCCAGCAGTCGGACAGGGCGGAACTACGAGCAGTACTTC
- | TRBJ2-1 | - | TRBV28 | CASSPGGGVGEQFF | TGTGCCAGCAGCCCCGGGGGCGGTGTTGGTGAGCAGTTCTTC
TRBD2 | TRBJ2-3 | - | TRBV19 | CASRGGVAGPTDTQYF | TGTGCCAGTAGAGGGGGGGTAGCGGGGCCCACAGATACGCAGTATTTT
- | TRBJ2-1 | - | TRBV19 | CASSPTGYNEQFF | TGTGCCAGTAGCCCGACTGGGTACAATGAGCAGTTCTTC
TRBD1 | TRBJ2-7 | - | TRBV4-1 | CASSQVLQGHYEQYF | TGCGCCAGCAGCCAAGTGTTACAGGGGCACTACGAGCAGTACTTC
- | TRBJ2-7 | - | TRBV19 | CASSSNPGTPTSKYF | TGTGCCAGTAGTAGTAACCCGGGAACTCCTACGAGCAAGTACTTC
- | TRBJ2-1 | - | TRBV27 | CASRQSAGSSYNEQFF | TGTGCCAGCAGACAGAGTGCGGGGAGCTCCTACAATGAGCAGTTCTTC
TRBD1 | TRBJ1-6 | once | TRBV18 | CASTQGTYNSPLHF | TGTGCCAGCACACAGGGGACGTATAATTCACCCCTCCACTTT
- | TRBJ1-2 | - | TRBV7-9 | CASSSTRVVYGYTF | TGTGCCAGCAGCTCGACCAGGGTTGTCTATGGCTACACCTTC
- | TRBJ1-5 | - | TRBV9 | CASSVEVEGQPQHF | TGTGCCAGCAGCGTAGAGGTGGAGGGACAGCCCCAGCATTTT
- | TRBJ2-1 | - | TRBV30 | CAWSVGPRIFF | TGTGCCTGGAGTGTGGGGCCGCGAATCTTCTTC
- | TRBJ1-5 | - | TRBV6-2/TRBV6-3 | CASSLGTQVPSNQPQHF | TGTGCCAGCAGCCTCGGGACCCAGGTCCCTAGCAATCAGCCCCAGCATTTT
- | TRBJ2-2 | - | TRBV7-2 | CASSFGGALSGELFF | TGTGCCAGCAGCTTTGGGGGGGCATTGTCAGGGGAGCTGTTTTTT
- | TRBJ2-3 | - | TRBV7-9 | CASSLEGIGTDTQYF | TGTGCCAGCAGCTTAGAGGGAATTGGCACAGATACGCAGTATTTT
TRBD1 | TRBJ1-4 | - | TRBV4-3 | CASSQGRGPNEKLFF | TGCGCCAGCAGCCAAGGCAGGGGGCCTAATGAAAAACTGTTTTTT
- | TRBJ1-2 | - | TRBV4-3 | CASSQSASAHYGYTF | TGCGCCAGCAGCCAATCGGCCAGCGCTCACTATGGCTACACCTTC
TRBD2 | TRBJ2-1 | - | TRBV15 | CATSRGRGSYNEQFF | TGTGCCACCAGCAGGGGGAGGGGCTCCTACAATGAGCAGTTCTTC
- | TRBJ1-1 | - | TRBV9 | CASSVSRHLFPNTEAFF | TGTGCCAGCAGCGTATCCCGGCATTTATTTCCGAACACTGAAGCTTTCTTT
TRBD1 | TRBJ2-5 | - | TRBV10-2 | CASSESFGTGVKETQYF | TGCGCCAGCAGCGAATCGTTTGGGACAGGGGTGAAAGAGACCCAGTACTTC
- | TRBJ1-2 | - | TRBV3-1/TRBV3-2 | CASSQGGLHGYTF | TGTGCCAGCAGCCAAGGGGGTCTCCATGGCTACACCTTC
- | TRBJ2-2 | - | TRBV29-1 | CSVVVSLANTGELFF | TGCAGCGTTGTGGTCTCCCTAGCGAACACCGGGGAGCTGTTTTTT
- | TRBJ1-2 | - | TRBV4-3 | CASSQDIQVGAMYGYTF | TGCGCCAGCAGCCAAGACATTCAGGTCGGGGCGATGTATGGCTACACCTTC
- | TRBJ2-3 | - | TRBV18 | CASSPGGPDTQYF | TGTGCCAGCTCACCAGGGGGTCCAGATACGCAGTATTTT
TRBD2 | TRBJ2-7 | - | TRBV7-8 | CASSRGLAGGPRRSYEQYF | TGTGCCAGCAGCCGAGGACTAGCGGGGGGGCCTAGGCGTTCCTACGAGCAGTACTTC
TRBD1 | TRBJ2-5 | - | TRBV7-6 | CASSSGQGMEETQYF | TGTGCCAGCAGCTCGGGACAGGGGATGGAAGAGACCCAGTACTTC
TRBD2 | TRBJ2-1 | - | TRBV11-2 | CASSSSGDPYNEQFF | TGTGCCAGCAGCTCTAGCGGGGACCCCTACAATGAGCAGTTCTTC
- | TRBJ2-1 | - | TRBV5-3 | CARSLLPGQGGLAGVYEQFF | TGTGCCAGAAGCCTACTACCGGGACAGGGTGGGCTAGCGGGGGTATATGAGCAGTTCTTC
TRBD1 | TRBJ2-7 | - | TRBV18 | CASAQGQGAWYEQYF | TGTGCCAGCGCCCAGGGACAGGGGGCTTGGTACGAGCAGTACTTC
TRBD2 | TRBJ2-1 | - | TRBV29-1 | CSVEGTSGVNEQFF | TGCAGCGTTGAAGGGACTAGCGGGGTGAATGAGCAGTTCTTC
- | TRBJ1-1 | - | TRBV7-9 | CASSFGNWNTEAFF | TGTGCCAGCAGCTTCGGGAATTGGAACACTGAAGCTTTCTTT
- | TRBJ1-1 | few | TRBV30 | CAWSASENTEAFF | TGTGCCTGGAGTGCGTCCGAAAACACTGAAGCTTTCTTT
- | TRBJ2-7 | - | TRBV6-2/TRBV6-3 | CASSYRGSRWEQYF | TGTGCCAGCAGTTATAGAGGATCGAGGTGGGAGCAGTACTTC
- | TRBJ2-7 | - | TRBV19 | CASSKFTGPYEQYF | TGTGCCAGTAGTAAATTTACAGGGCCGTACGAGCAGTACTTC
- | TRBJ1-2 | once | TRBV28 | CASSPADFAYGYTF | TGTGCCAGTTCGCCGGCCGATTTTGCCTATGGCTACACCTTC
- | TRBJ1-2 | once | TRBV7-2 | CASSFGGGGYGYTF | TGTGCCAGCAGCTTTGGAGGGGGAGGATATGGCTACACCTTC
- | TRBJ2-2 | - | TRBV11-3 | CASSSGRAGIANTGELFF | TGTGCCAGCAGCTCGGGACGTGCGGGCATCGCGAACACCGGGGAGCTGTTTTTT
- | TRBJ1-2 | - | TRBV6-6 | CASSYSFQGHYGYTF | TGTGCCAGCAGTTACTCGTTTCAGGGGCACTATGGCTACACCTTC
TRBD1 | TRBJ1-2 | - | TRBV5-1 | CASSLGQGPYGYTF | TGCGCCAGCAGCTTGGGACAGGGACCCTATGGCTACACCTTC
TRBD2 | TRBJ2-7 | - | TRBV10-1 | CASSAGGGAYEQYF | TGCGCCAGCAGTGCGGGCGGGGGGGCCTACGAGCAGTACTTC